These 6 T cell receptor beta chains came from one sample sequenced in a study of response to subunit inactivated influenza vaccine listed by TCRdb under 2018. The library was generated by RT-PCR. For sequencing, an Illumina HiSeq 2500 was employed. The public reads were reanalyzed by TCRdb: fastp trimming at Q25, MiXCR alignment, in-frame beta chains only. Every CDR3 protein is listed once, alongside the most common genes and DNA of its rows. Here the sample has about 310,000 distinct CDR3 sequences; just over 20% occur a single time. The leading ten clones occupy 10% of the sample. This specimen was PBMCs from blood, taken about 20 months after vaccination. These receptor sequences come from a man aged 50 to 75 who received an inactivated influenza vaccine. Donor details come from another sample of the same person, matched by shared clones.

The rearrangement joins TRBV20-1 to TRBJ2-7; 8 nucleotides agree with TRBD1. CDR3 length equals 14 residues. J was trimmed by 4 bases and V by 5 bases; bases with no gene match: 10. Germline V gene sequence: CDR1 DFQATT, CDR2 SNEGSKA (reference sequence). This CDR3 reads CSAGRQGRVYEQYF. The CDR3 DNA follows: TGCAGTGCTGGTAGACAGGGGCGGGTGTACGAGCAGTACTTC.

The chain employs TRBV6-5 and TRBJ1-2, with TRBD1 matching over 10 bases. Looked up from germline, CDR1 is MNHEY and CDR2 is SVGAGI. The CDR3 covers 17 residues. Trimming at V came to 2 bases and at J to 1 base, leaving 7 bases not matched to a gene. CDR3 in amino acids: CASSYGTGASFNYGYTF. Written as DNA, the CDR3 is TGTGCCAGCAGTTACGGGACAGGGGCATCTTTTAACTATGGCTACACCTTC.

This clonotype was counted between two and nine times. The chain recombines TRBV12-3 or TRBV12-4 with TRBJ1-6; TRBD1 aligns across 12 bases. The J segment lost 8 bases and the V segment lost 5 bases, leaving 7 bases of the junction unmatched. The CDR3 loop spans 16 amino acids. This CDR3 reads CASSPPRDRGHSPLHF. The DNA of the CDR3 is TGTGCCAGCAGTCCCCCTCGGGACAGGGGGCATTCACCCCTCCACTTT.

As DNA, the CDR3 is TGTGCCAGCAACGGGGACAGCACACCCCAAGAGACCCAGTACTTC. Translated: CASNGDSTPQETQYF. V and J are TRBV6-1 and TRBJ2-5, with 7 bases lining up with TRBD1. The germline CDR1 and CDR2 sequences are MNHNS and SASEGT. Unmatched junction bases numbered 9, after V lost 7 bases and J lost 1 base. This CDR3 contains 15 residues.

This chain joins TRBV2 and TRBJ2-5; D remains unclear. CDR1 SNHLY and CDR2 FYNNEI come from the germline V gene. CDR3 length: 14 residues. V was cut by 2 bases and J by 2 bases, with 9 bases left in between. The CDR3 DNA sequence: TGTGCCAGCAGTGAACAGAACACGCAAGAGACCCAGTACTTC. Translation: CASSEQNTQETQYF.

The V call is TRBV11-3, the J call TRBJ2-2; D unclear. The CDR3 sequence is 13 residues long. Looked up from germline, CDR1 is SGHNT and CDR2 is YENEEA. V was pared by 4 bases and J by 6 bases, with 9 bases between. For the CDR3, the DNA is TGTGCCAGCAGCTCAAGTGGGGCCGGGGAGCTGTTTTTT. Translated: CASSSSGAGELFF.